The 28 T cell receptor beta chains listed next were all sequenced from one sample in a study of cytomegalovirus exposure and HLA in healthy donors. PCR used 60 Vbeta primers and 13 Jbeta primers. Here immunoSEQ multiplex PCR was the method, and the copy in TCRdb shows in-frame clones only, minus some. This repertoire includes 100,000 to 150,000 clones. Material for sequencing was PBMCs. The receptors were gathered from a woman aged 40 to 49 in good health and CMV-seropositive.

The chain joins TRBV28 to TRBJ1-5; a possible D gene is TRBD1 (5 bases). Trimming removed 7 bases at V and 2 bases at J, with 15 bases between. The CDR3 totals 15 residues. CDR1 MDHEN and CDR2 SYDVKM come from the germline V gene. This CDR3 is CASTTWGVGNQPQHF. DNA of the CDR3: TGTGCCAGCACCACCTGGGGGGTCGGCAATCAGCCCCAGCATTTT.

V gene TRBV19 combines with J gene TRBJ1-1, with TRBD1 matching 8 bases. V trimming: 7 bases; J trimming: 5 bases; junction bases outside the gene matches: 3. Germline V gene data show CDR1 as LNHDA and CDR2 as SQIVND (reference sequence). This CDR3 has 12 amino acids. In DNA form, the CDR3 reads TGTGCCAGTACCAGGGGGCGAACTGAAGCTTTCTTT. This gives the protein CASTRGRTEAFF.

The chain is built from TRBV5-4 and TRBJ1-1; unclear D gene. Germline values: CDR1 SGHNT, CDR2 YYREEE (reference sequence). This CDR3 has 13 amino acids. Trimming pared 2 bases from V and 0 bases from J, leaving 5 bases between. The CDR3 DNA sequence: TGTGCCAGCAGCTTTCAGGTGAACACTGAAGCTTTCTTT. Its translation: CASSFQVNTEAFF.

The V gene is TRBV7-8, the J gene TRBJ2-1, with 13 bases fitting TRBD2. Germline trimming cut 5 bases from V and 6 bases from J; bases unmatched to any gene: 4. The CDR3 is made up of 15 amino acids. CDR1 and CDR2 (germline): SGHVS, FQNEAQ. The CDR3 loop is CASSQGLAGRNEQFF. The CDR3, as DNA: TGTGCCAGCAGCCAGGGACTAGCGGGGCGCAATGAGCAGTTCTTC.

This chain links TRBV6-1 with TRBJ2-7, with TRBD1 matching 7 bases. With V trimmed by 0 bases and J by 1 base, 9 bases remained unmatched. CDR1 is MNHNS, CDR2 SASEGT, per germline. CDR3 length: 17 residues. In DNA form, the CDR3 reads TGTGCCAGCAGTGAAGCATTGGGACAGTCTCAGTCCTACGAGCAGTACTTC. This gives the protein CASSEALGQSQSYEQYF.

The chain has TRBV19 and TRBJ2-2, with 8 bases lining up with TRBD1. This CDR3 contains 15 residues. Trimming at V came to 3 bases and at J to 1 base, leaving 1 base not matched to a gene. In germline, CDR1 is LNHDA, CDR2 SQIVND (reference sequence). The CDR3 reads CASSIGQGNTGELFF. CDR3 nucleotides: TGTGCCAGTAGTATTGGACAGGGGAACACCGGGGAGCTGTTTTTT.

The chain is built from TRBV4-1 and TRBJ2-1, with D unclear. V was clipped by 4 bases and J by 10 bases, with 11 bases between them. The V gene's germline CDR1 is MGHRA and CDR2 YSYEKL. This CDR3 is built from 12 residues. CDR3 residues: CASSLLGSEQFF. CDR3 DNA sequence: TGCGCCAGCAGCCTTTTGGGCAGCGAGCAGTTCTTC.

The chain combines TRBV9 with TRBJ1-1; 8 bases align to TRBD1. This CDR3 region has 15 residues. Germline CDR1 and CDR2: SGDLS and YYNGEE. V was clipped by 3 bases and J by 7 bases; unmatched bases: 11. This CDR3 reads CASSARLTDRGEAFF. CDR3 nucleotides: TGTGCCAGCAGCGCACGTTTAACCGACAGGGGTGAAGCTTTCTTT.

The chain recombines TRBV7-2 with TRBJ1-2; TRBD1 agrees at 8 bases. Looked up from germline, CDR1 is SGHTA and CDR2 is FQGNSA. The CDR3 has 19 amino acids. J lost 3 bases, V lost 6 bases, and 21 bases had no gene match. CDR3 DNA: TGTGCCAGCAGTTTCCCCCCGGCCCCAAGACAGGGGAATCACTATGGCTACACCTTC. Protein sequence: CASSFPPAPRQGNHYGYTF.

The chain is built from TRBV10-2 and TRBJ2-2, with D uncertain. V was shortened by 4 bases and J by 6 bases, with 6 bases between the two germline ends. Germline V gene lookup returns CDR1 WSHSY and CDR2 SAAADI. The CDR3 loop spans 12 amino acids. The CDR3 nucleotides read TGCGCCAGCAGTGTCGGTCCCGGGGAGCTGTTTTTT. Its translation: CASSVGPGELFF.

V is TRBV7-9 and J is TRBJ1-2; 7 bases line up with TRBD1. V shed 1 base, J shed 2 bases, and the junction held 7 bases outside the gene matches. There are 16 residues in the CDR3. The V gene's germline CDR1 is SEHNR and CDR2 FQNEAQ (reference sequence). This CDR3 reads CASSLGKGQPNYGYTF. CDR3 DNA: TGTGCCAGCAGCTTAGGGAAGGGACAGCCAAACTATGGCTACACCTTC.

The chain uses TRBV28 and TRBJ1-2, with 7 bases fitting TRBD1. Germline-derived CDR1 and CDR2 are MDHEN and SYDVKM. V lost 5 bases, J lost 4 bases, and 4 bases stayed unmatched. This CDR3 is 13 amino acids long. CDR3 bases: TGTGCCAGCAGTCTACAGGGGAGCTATGGCTACACCTTC. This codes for CASSLQGSYGYTF.

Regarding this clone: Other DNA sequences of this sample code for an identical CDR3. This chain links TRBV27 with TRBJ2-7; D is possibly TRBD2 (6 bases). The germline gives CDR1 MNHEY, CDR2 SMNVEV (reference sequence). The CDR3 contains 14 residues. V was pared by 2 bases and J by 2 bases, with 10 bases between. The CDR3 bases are TGTGCCAGCAGTTTAGCTGGCGGGGCCTACGAGCAGTACTTC. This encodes CASSLAGGAYEQYF.

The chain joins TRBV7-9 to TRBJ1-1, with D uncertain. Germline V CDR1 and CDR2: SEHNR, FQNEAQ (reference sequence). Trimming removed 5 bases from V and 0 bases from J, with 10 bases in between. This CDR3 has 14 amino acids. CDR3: CASSLQALNTEAFF. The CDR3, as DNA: TGTGCCAGCAGCCTTCAGGCATTGAACACTGAAGCTTTCTTT. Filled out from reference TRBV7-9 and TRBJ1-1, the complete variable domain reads DTGVSQNPRHKITKRGQNVTFRCDPISEHNRLYWYRQTLGQGPEFLTYFQNEAQLEKSRLLSDRFSAERPKGSFSTLEIQRTEQGDSAMYLCASSLQALNTEAFFGQGTRLTVV.

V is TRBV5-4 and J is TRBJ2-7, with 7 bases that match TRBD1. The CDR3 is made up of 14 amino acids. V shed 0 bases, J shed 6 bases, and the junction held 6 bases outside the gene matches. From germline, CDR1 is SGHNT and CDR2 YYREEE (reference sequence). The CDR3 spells CASSLGTGRTEQYF. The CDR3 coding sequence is TGTGCCAGCAGCTTGGGGACAGGAAGAACCGAGCAGTACTTC.

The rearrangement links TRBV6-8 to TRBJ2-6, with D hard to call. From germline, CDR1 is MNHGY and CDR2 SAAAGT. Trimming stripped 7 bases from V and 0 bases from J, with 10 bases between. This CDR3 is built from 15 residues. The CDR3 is CASIVGLSGANVLTF. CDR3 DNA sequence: TGTGCCAGCATCGTTGGGCTCTCTGGGGCCAACGTCCTGACTTTC.

DNA of the CDR3: TGCGCCAGCAGCCAAGGACAGGGAGTTTATTTCGAGCAGTTCTTC. This translates into CASSQGQGVYFEQFF. J is TRBJ2-1 and V is TRBV4-1, with 7 bases that match TRBD1. Germline V gene lookup returns CDR1 MGHRA and CDR2 YSYEKL. The CDR3 extends over 15 amino acids. V shed 1 base and J 10 bases; nucleotides not matched to a gene: 10.

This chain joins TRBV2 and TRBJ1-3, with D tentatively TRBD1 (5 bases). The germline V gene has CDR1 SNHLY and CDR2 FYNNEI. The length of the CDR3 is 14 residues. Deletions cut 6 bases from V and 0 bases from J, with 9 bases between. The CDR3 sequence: CASRTGLSGNTIYF. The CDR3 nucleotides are TGTGCCAGCAGAACAGGCCTCTCTGGAAACACCATATATTTT.

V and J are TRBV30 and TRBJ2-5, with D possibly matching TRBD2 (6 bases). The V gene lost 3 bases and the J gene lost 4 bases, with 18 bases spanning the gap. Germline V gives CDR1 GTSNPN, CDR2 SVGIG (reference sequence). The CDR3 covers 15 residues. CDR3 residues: CAWSQVEGKRETQYF. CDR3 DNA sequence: TGTGCCTGGAGCCAGGTGGAGGGTAAGCGAGAGACCCAGTACTTC. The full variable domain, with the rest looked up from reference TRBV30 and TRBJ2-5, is SQTIHQWPATLVQPVGSPLSLECTVEGTSNPNLYWYRQAAGRGLQLLFYSVGIGQISSEVPQNLSASRPQDRQFILSSKKLLLSDSGFYLCAWSQVEGKRETQYFGPGTRLLVL.

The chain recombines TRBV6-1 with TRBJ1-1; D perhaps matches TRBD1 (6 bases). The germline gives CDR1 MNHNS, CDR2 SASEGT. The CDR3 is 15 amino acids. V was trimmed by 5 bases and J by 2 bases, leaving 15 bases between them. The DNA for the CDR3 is TGTGCCAGCAGTTTGTTTGGGACACTAAACACTGAAGCTTTCTTT. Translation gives CASSLFGTLNTEAFF.

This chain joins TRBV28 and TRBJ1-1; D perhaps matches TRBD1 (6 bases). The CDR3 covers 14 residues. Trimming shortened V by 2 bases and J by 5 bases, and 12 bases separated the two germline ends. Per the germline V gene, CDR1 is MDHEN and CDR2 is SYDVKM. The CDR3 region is CASSLGGGWTEAFF. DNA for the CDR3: TGTGCCAGCAGTTTAGGGGGCGGTTGGACTGAAGCTTTCTTT.

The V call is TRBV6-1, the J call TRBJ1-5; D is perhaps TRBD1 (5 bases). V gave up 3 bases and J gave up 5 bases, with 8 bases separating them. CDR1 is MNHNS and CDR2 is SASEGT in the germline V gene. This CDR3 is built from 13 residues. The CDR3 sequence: CASSDWGDQPQHF. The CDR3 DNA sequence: TGTGCCAGCAGTGACTGGGGCGATCAGCCCCAGCATTTT.

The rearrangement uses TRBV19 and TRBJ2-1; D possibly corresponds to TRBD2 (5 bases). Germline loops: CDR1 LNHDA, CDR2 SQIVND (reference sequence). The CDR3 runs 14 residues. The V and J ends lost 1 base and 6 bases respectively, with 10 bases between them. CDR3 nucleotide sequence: TGTGCCAGTAGTATAGGGGGTAGCGTCAATGAGCAGTTCTTC. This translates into CASSIGGSVNEQFF.

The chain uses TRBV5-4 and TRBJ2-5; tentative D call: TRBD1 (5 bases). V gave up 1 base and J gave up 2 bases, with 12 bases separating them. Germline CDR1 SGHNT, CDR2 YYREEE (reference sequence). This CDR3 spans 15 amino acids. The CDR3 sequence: CASSLPDRFQETQYF. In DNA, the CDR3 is TGTGCCAGCAGCTTGCCTGACAGATTTCAAGAGACCCAGTACTTC.

CDR3 bases: TGTGCCAGCAGCCCAGGGGCGGGGAACACTGAAGCTTTCTTT. It is translated as CASSPGAGNTEAFF. The rearrangement uses TRBV5-4 and TRBJ1-1, with D possibly TRBD1 on 6 matching bases. V shed 4 bases and J shed 1 base, with 11 bases lying between them. Germline CDR1 SGHNT, CDR2 YYREEE (reference sequence). CDR3 length: 14 residues.

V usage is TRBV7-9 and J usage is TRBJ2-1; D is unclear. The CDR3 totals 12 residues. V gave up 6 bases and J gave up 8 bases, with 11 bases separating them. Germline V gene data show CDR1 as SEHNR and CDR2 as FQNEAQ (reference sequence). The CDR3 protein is CASSTTPDEQFF. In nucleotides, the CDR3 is TGTGCCAGCAGTACCACGCCGGATGAGCAGTTCTTC.

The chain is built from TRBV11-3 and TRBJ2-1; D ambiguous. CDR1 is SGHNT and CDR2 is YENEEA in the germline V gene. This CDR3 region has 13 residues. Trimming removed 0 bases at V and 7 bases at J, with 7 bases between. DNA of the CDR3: TGTGCCAGCAGCTTAGAACCCGGGAATGAGCAGTTCTTC. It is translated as CASSLEPGNEQFF.

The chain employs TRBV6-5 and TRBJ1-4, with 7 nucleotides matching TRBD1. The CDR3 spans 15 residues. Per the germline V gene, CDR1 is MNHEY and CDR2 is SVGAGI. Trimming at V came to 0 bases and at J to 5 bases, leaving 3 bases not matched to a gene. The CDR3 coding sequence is TGTGCCAGCAGTTACTCCCGGGACAGAAATGAAAAACTGTTTTTT. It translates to CASSYSRDRNEKLFF.